The 27 T cell receptor beta chains below were found in one sample sequenced in a study of monozygotic twins with inflammatory bowel disease. TCRdb derives one entry per CDR3 protein from the 5' RACE reads, leaving out DNA. The repertoire table contains approximately 400,000 distinct CDR3 sequences. What was sequenced was blood. The receptors here all came from a human donor with ulcerative colitis or Crohn's disease, or a healthy co-twin of an affected twin (not recorded which).

The chain has TRBV25-1 and TRBJ2-2. The CDR3 is 18 amino acids. The germline gives CDR1 MGHDK, CDR2 SYGVNS. The CDR3: CASSGHLGRHANTGELFF.

The rearrangement joins TRBV5-1 to TRBJ2-1; the D call of TRBD1 rests on TCRdb alone, since no DNA is present to check it. Germline lookup yields CDR1 SGHRS and CDR2 YFSETQ. CDR3 size: 14 residues. The CDR3 loop reads CASARGQGLNEQFF. Variable domain in full (rest from reference TRBV5-1 and TRBJ2-1): KAGVTQTPRYLIKTRGQQVTLSCSPISGHRSVSWYQQTPGQGLQFLFEYFSETQRNKGNFPGRFSGRQFSNSRSEMNVSTLELGDSALYLCASARGQGLNEQFFGPGTRLTVL.

This chain links TRBV25-1 with TRBJ1-1; the D call from TCRdb, TRBD1, cannot be confirmed without DNA. This CDR3 has 15 amino acids. In germline, CDR1 is MGHDK, CDR2 SYGVNS. The CDR3 region is CASRGIRGVDTEAFF.

J is TRBJ2-1 and V is TRBV14; TCRdb names TRBD1, which stays unverified in the absence of DNA. The length of the CDR3 is 13 residues. Per the germline V gene, CDR1 is SGHDN and CDR2 is FVKESK. The CDR3 loop reads CASSQDMSGEQFF.

The chain couples TRBV20-1 to TRBJ2-7; TCRdb outputs TRBD1, but without DNA this stays unchecked. Germline CDR1 DFQATT, CDR2 SNEGSKA (reference sequence). This CDR3 is built from 16 residues. The CDR3: CSAGGVVVGAGYEQYF.

This sequence joins TRBV10-3 and TRBJ1-6. This CDR3 spans 14 amino acids. CDR1 ENHRY and CDR2 SYGVKD come from the germline V gene. The CDR3 protein is CAIAPGPYNSPLHF.

The chain combines TRBV7-9 with TRBJ2-7. Germline lookup yields CDR1 SEHNR and CDR2 FQNEAQ (reference sequence). The CDR3 has 14 residues. The CDR3 spells CASSQIRSSYEQYF.

The rearrangement uses TRBV11-2 and TRBJ2-7. The CDR3 sequence is 15 residues long. Germline loops: CDR1 SGHAT, CDR2 FQNNGV. CDR3 region: CASSLTEGISYEQYF.

The CDR3 sequence: CASSLAELASFGQYF. This chain links TRBV7-2 with TRBJ2-3; TCRdb designates TRBD2, a call that cannot be tested without DNA. The CDR3 covers 15 residues. CDR1 is SGHTA and CDR2 is FQGNSA in the germline V gene.

The chain recombines TRBV10-3 with TRBJ2-5; the TCRdb D gene call, TRBD1, has no DNA to confirm it. The CDR3 consists of 15 residues. Germline V gene data show CDR1 as ENHRY and CDR2 as SYGVKD. Here the CDR3 reads CAISGQGQGQETQYF.

The chain is built from TRBV12-3 or TRBV12-4 and TRBJ1-2; the D call of TRBD1 rests on TCRdb alone, since no DNA is present to check it. This CDR3 contains 12 residues. The CDR3 here is CASSLWGSGYTF.

The chain recombines TRBV19 with TRBJ1-2; the TRBD1 assignment by TCRdb is unverifiable without DNA. Germline-derived CDR1 and CDR2 are LNHDA and SQIVND (reference sequence). The CDR3 totals 14 residues. The CDR3 protein is CASTGTSGHYGYTF.

The chain has TRBV3-1 and TRBJ2-1; TCRdb proposes TRBD2, but this gene call is untestable without DNA. Germline V gene sequence: CDR1 LGHDT, CDR2 YNNKEL (reference sequence). The CDR3 totals 17 residues. CDR3 region: CASRPASGLSSYNEQFF.

This rearrangement joins TRBV28 to TRBJ2-3; TCRdb's D call, TRBD2, is unchecked because there is no DNA. CDR3 length: 16 residues. From germline, CDR1 is MDHEN and CDR2 SYDVKM. The CDR3: CAAGTSGLGSTDTQYF.

The chain is built from TRBV20-1 and TRBJ2-7; with no DNA, the TCRdb D assignment of TRBD2 cannot be verified. The germline CDR1 and CDR2 sequences are DFQATT and SNEGSKA (reference sequence). The length of the CDR3 is 11 residues. The CDR3 sequence is CSARAAGEQYF.

This chain connects TRBV12-3 or TRBV12-4 to TRBJ2-7; TCRdb calls TRBD1, which cannot be checked without DNA. This CDR3 has 15 amino acids. The CDR3 spells CASSSRAGGLYEQYF.

V is TRBV11-2 and J is TRBJ1-3; TCRdb reports TRBD1, a call that lacks DNA to check it against. Germline lookup yields CDR1 SGHAT and CDR2 FQNNGV. CDR3 length: 15 amino acids. The CDR3 sequence: CASSPGTPSGNTIYF.

The chain employs TRBV30 and TRBJ1-4. The CDR3 runs to 13 residues. Germline CDR1 reads GTSNPN; CDR2 reads SVGIG (reference sequence). The CDR3: CAWREPNTEKLFF.

This chain's CDR3 is CASSQGGQGAAAFF. The V and J genes are TRBV3-1 and TRBJ1-1; lacking DNA, the TRBD1 call made by TCRdb goes unchecked. Germline V gives CDR1 LGHDT, CDR2 YNNKEL (reference sequence). CDR3 length equals 14 residues.

This chain's CDR3 is CATCLTGVYGYTF. This rearrangement joins TRBV28 to TRBJ1-2; TCRdb's assignment of TRBD1 cannot be checked, as there is no DNA. This CDR3 spans 13 amino acids. The germline V gene has CDR1 MDHEN and CDR2 SYDVKM.

The chain recombines TRBV12-3 or TRBV12-4 with TRBJ1-1. CDR3 length: 15 amino acids. The CDR3 sequence: CASGLRAVFNTEAFF.

The gene calls are TRBV2 and TRBJ2-2. Germline V CDR1 and CDR2: SNHLY, FYNNEI. This CDR3 has 11 residues. This chain's CDR3 is CATHSSGELFF. The entire variable domain, with the rest obtained from reference TRBV2 and TRBJ2-2, is as follows: EPEVTQTPSHQVTQMGQEVILRCVPISNHLYFYWYRQILGQKVEFLVSFYNNEISEKSEIFDDQFSVERPDGSNFTLKIRSTKLEDSAMYFCATHSSGELFFGEGSRLTVL.

The gene calls are TRBV9 and TRBJ2-1. The CDR3 spans 15 residues. Per germline, CDR1 SGDLS and CDR2 YYNGEE. CDR3 region: CASSVEPAGYNEQFF.

The chain carries TRBV5-6 and TRBJ1-1; TCRdb indicates TRBD1, and absent DNA this call remains unverified. The germline gives CDR1 SGHDT, CDR2 YYEEEE. The CDR3 consists of 13 residues. The CDR3 sequence: CASSLQGPAEAFF. Looking up the rest from reference TRBV5-6 and TRBJ1-1 gives the full variable domain: DAGVTQSPTHLIKTRGQQVTLRCSPKSGHDTVSWYQQALGQGPQFIFQYYEEEERQRGNFPDRFSGHQFPNYSSELNVNALLLGDSALYLCASSLQGPAEAFFGQGTRLTVV.

The V gene is TRBV6-1, the J gene TRBJ2-5; TCRdb selects TRBD1, and the lack of DNA leaves this call unchecked. Germline CDR1 MNHNS, CDR2 SASEGT. CDR3 length equals 15 residues. CDR3 residues: CASRILGGGTETQYF.

The V and J genes are TRBV6-2 or TRBV6-3 and TRBJ2-3; as DNA is missing, the TRBD2 call by TCRdb cannot be tested. CDR3 length equals 20 residues. CDR1 is MNHEY, CDR2 SVGEGT, per germline. The CDR3: CASSPRLARGWQPNTDTQYF.

The chain is built from TRBV5-1 and TRBJ2-1; TCRdb gives TRBD2 as the D gene, but with no DNA this cannot be confirmed. CDR1 SGHRS and CDR2 YFSETQ come from the germline V gene. The CDR3 extends over 15 amino acids. The CDR3 is CASSLLSGAYNEQFF.